This T cell receptor beta chain was obtained from a study of blood T cells in healthy people across ages. The study, taken as a whole, reports: In older individuals, TCR beta diversity per million T cells was lower, falling roughly linearly with age. Naive T cell percentage showed a strong correlation with TCR beta diversity.

A sample-barcoded 5' primer and a J-beta primer mix were used in a second PCR of about 6 to 11 cycles. From the 5' RACE reads, TCRdb called clonotypes with MiXCR, one entry per CDR3 protein. The sample includes 920,000 or so distinct CDR3 sequences, around 45% of them seen just once. With respect to this clonotype: Its antigen is not identified.

The sequenced sample consisted of blood. The clonotype was recovered from a woman between 55 and 75 years old in good health.

CDR3 sequence: CASSVDRGRVTEAFF. In nucleotides, the CDR3 is TGCGCCAGCAGCGTCGACAGGGGGCGAGTCACTGAAGCTTTCTTT. The chain is built from TRBV5-1 and TRBJ1-1; 10 positions match TRBD1. This CDR3 has 15 amino acids. Germline values: CDR1 SGHRS, CDR2 YFSETQ. With 4 bases clipped from V and 4 bases from J, the junction kept 7 bases outside the gene matches. The full variable domain, its missing parts supplied by reference TRBV5-1 and TRBJ1-1, is KAGVTQTPRYLIKTRGQQVTLSCSPISGHRSVSWYQQTPGQGLQFLFEYFSETQRNKGNFPGRFSGRQFSNSRSEMNVSTLELGDSALYLCASSVDRGRVTEAFFGQGTRLTVV.